The 15 T cell receptor beta chains presented below share a single source sample, sequenced in a study of cytomegalovirus exposure and HLA in healthy donors. The primer mix had 60 Vbeta and 13 Jbeta primers. Sequenced by immunoSEQ multiplex PCR; TCRdb stores in-frame clones only, minus some. The top ten clones hold approximately 1.5% of a sample with more than 95,000 clones, roughly 75% of them seen once. Sequenced sample: PBMCs. All receptors come from a woman aged 40 to 50 in good health and CMV-seronegative.

The chain is built from TRBV19 and TRBJ1-2, with D maybe TRBD1 (5 bases). The CDR3 spans 18 residues. V dropped 6 bases and J dropped 4 bases, with 27 bases sitting between them. Germline CDR1 LNHDA, CDR2 SQIVND (reference sequence). CDR3 region: CASSEGRESSLGAYGYTF. CDR3 nucleotides: TGTGCCAGTAGCGAGGGGCGGGAGTCGTCTTTAGGGGCCTATGGCTACACCTTC.

The CDR3 sequence is CASSQDLASLALANTGELFF. The DNA for the CDR3 is TGCGCCAGCAGCCAAGATCTGGCTTCTCTAGCGCTCGCGAACACCGGGGAGCTGTTTTTT. V usage is TRBV4-3 and J usage is TRBJ2-2, with a tentative D call TRBD2 (6 bases). CDR1 is LGHNA, CDR2 YSLEER, per germline. The CDR3 is 20 amino acids. Trimming shortened V by 0 bases and J by 0 bases, and 20 bases separated the two germline ends.

The chain joins TRBV14 to TRBJ1-1; no clear D. The CDR3 sequence is 13 residues long. Germline CDR1 and CDR2: SGHDN and FVKESK. Deletions cut 1 base from V and 5 bases from J, with 8 bases between. The CDR3 loop is CASSQVPGTEAFF. The CDR3 nucleotides are TGTGCCAGCAGCCAAGTCCCAGGTACTGAAGCTTTCTTT.

V gene TRBV6-6 combines with J gene TRBJ2-7; 10 bases line up with TRBD2. Germline values: CDR1 MNHNY, CDR2 SVGAGI (reference sequence). V trimming: 2 bases; J trimming: 3 bases; junction bases outside the gene matches: 4. The CDR3 runs 15 residues. CDR3 region: CASSYVASGSYEQYF. The DNA of the CDR3 is TGTGCCAGCAGTTACGTCGCTAGCGGGAGCTACGAGCAGTACTTC.

This sequence joins TRBV4-3 and TRBJ1-1; 10 nucleotides line up with TRBD1. With 3 bases clipped from V and 6 bases from J, the junction kept 7 bases outside the gene matches. This CDR3 spans 15 amino acids. Germline values: CDR1 LGHNA, CDR2 YSLEER. As DNA, the CDR3 is TGCGCCAGCAGCCACGGGACAGGGGTACTCGCTGAAGCTTTCTTT. As protein: CASSHGTGVLAEAFF.

J is TRBJ2-3 and V is TRBV5-1; 10 bases agree with TRBD2. The junction had 10 bases not matched to a gene; V was cut back by 5 bases and J by 4 bases. Germline V gene lookup returns CDR1 SGHRS and CDR2 YFSETQ. The CDR3 is 16 residues long. The CDR3 DNA is TGCGCCAGCAGGCTAGCGGGAGTGTTTAGCCCAGATACGCAGTATTTT. Protein: CASRLAGVFSPDTQYF.

This chain connects TRBV30 to TRBJ2-3, with 7 nucleotides matching TRBD2. The V gene's germline CDR1 is GTSNPN and CDR2 SVGIG (reference sequence). There are 14 residues in the CDR3. The trim removed 0 bases at V and 4 bases at J, leaving 4 bases unmatched. The CDR3 loop reads CAWSVGGGSDTQYF. In DNA form, the CDR3 reads TGTGCCTGGAGTGTTGGGGGAGGGTCAGATACGCAGTATTTT.

The V gene is TRBV5-4, the J gene TRBJ2-2; perhaps TRBD1 as D (8 bases). V was shortened by 2 bases and J by 7 bases, with 15 bases between the two germline ends. Germline assignment: CDR1 SGHNT and CDR2 YYREEE (reference sequence). The CDR3 length is 15 residues. The CDR3 loop is CASSLDRGGIGELFF. In nucleotides, the CDR3 is TGTGCCAGCAGCTTAGACAGGGGAGGGATCGGGGAGCTGTTTTTT.

This chain connects TRBV18 to TRBJ1-1, with no clear D. The ends were cut back, 2 bases at V and 1 base at J, with 11 bases in the middle. This CDR3 is built from 15 residues. Germline lookup yields CDR1 KGHSH and CDR2 LQKENI. CDR3 sequence: CASSPARVRNTEAFF. In nucleotides, the CDR3 is TGTGCCAGCTCACCAGCGAGGGTTAGGAACACTGAAGCTTTCTTT.

The chain recombines TRBV9 with TRBJ2-1; D remains ambiguous. CDR3 size: 14 residues. CDR1 and CDR2 (germline): SGDLS, YYNGEE. V was shortened by 0 bases and J by 4 bases, with 8 bases between the two germline ends. The CDR3 nucleotides read TGTGCCAGCAGCGTAGTTTCCGGGTACAATGAGCAGTTCTTC. It is translated as CASSVVSGYNEQFF.

This clone was found once. This rearrangement joins TRBV27 to TRBJ1-2, with D unresolved. V lost 8 bases and J lost 1, with 11 bases in between. The CDR3 loop spans 13 amino acids. The germline V gene has CDR1 MNHEY and CDR2 SMNVEV (reference sequence). This CDR3 is CASRQIDNYGYTF. The CDR3 nucleotides read TGTGCCAGCCGTCAGATTGATAACTATGGCTACACCTTC.

This clone was detected only a few times. V usage is TRBV5-6 and J usage is TRBJ2-7, with TRBD1 matching 7 bases. J lost 0 bases, V lost 2 bases, and 5 bases had no gene match. Germline lookup yields CDR1 SGHDT and CDR2 YYEEEE. CDR3 size: 15 residues. CDR3 loop: CASSLAPGGSYEQYF. The CDR3 DNA sequence: TGTGCCAGCAGCTTAGCCCCAGGGGGCTCCTACGAGCAGTACTTC.

The chain carries TRBV5-1 and TRBJ2-7; weak D call: TRBD1 (5 bases). This CDR3 is built from 14 residues. Germline V gene data show CDR1 as SGHRS and CDR2 as YFSETQ. Trimming shortened V by 0 bases and J by 1 base, and 8 bases separated the two germline ends. Here the CDR3 reads CASSLGDSSYEQYF. The CDR3 DNA is TGCGCCAGCAGCTTGGGTGACAGTTCCTACGAGCAGTACTTC.

The chain couples TRBV29-1 to TRBJ2-1; 9 bases are shared with TRBD1. The CDR3 length is 15 residues. Losses at the gene ends were 4 bases for V and 1 base for J; bases not matched to a gene: 5. CDR1 and CDR2 (germline): SQVTM, ANQGSEA. The CDR3 spells CSVGTGASSYNEQFF. CDR3 coding DNA: TGCAGCGTTGGGACAGGGGCAAGTTCCTACAATGAGCAGTTCTTC.

The chain uses TRBV18 and TRBJ1-1, with unresolved D. The CDR3 is 11 amino acids. Germline V CDR1 and CDR2: KGHSH, LQKENI. Trimming shortened V by 6 bases and J by 8 bases, and 10 bases separated the two germline ends. The CDR3 DNA reads TGTGCCAGCTCGCGGGCCCCCGAAGCTTTCTTT. It translates to CASSRAPEAFF.